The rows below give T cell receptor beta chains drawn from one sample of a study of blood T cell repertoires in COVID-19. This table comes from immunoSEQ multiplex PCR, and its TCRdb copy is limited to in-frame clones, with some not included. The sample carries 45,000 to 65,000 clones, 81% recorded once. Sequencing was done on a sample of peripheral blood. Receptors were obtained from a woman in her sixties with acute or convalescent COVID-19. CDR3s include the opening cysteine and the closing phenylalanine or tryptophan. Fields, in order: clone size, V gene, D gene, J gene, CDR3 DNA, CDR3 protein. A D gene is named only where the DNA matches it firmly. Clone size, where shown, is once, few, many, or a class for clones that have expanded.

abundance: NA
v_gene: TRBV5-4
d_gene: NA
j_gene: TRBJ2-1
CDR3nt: TGTGCCAGCAGCTTGGCCGCGAAACCGTACAATGAGCAGTTCTTC
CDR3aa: CASSLAAKPYNEQFF

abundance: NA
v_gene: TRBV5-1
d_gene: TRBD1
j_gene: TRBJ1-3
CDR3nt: TGCGCCAGCCGGACCGTGACAGGGGCTGGAAACACCATATATTTT
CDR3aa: CASRTVTGAGNTIYF

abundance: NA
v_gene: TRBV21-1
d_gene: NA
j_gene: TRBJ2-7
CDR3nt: TGTGCCAGCAGCAACTCTTGGGACAGGCCAGCCTACGAGCAGTACTTC
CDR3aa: CASSNSWDRPAYEQYF

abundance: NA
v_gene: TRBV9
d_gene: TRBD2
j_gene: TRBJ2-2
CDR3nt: TGTGCCAGCAGCTCCCGACTAGCGGGAGACACCGGGGAGCTGTTTTTT
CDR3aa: CASSSRLAGDTGELFF

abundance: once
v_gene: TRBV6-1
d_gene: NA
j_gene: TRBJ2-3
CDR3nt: TGTGCCAGCAGTGATTTTTGGGGCCTTACAGATACGCAGTATTTT
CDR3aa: CASSDFWGLTDTQYF

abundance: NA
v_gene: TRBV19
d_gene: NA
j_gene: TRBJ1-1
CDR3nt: TGTGCCAGTACCTCCGCGCGGGGAGAAGCTTTCTTT
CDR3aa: CASTSARGEAFF

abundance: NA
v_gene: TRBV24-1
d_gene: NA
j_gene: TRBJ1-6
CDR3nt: TGTGCCACCAGTGATTGGTCCAGGGATGGGATTCATAATCATAATTCACCCCTCCACTTT
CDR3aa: CATSDWSRDGIHNHNSPLHF

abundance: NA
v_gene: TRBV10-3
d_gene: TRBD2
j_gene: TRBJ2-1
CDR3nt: TGTGCCATCAGTCCCCTCTGGATTAGCGGGAGTCGGAATGAGCAGTTCTTC
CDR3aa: CAISPLWISGSRNEQFF

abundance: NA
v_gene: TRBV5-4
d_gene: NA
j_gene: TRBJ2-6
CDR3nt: TGTGCCAGCAGCTTGGCCGGGGGCTCTGGGGCCAACGTCCTGACTTTC
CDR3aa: CASSLAGGSGANVLTF

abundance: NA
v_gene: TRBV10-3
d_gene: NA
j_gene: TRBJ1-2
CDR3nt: TGTGCCATCAGTGACACGACTAGGAAGGGGAACTATGGCTACACCTTC
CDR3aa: CAISDTTRKGNYGYTF

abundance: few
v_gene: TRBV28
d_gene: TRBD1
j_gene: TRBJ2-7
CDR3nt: TGTGCCAGCAGCCACGGACAGGGCTACGAGCAGTACTTC
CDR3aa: CASSHGQGYEQYF

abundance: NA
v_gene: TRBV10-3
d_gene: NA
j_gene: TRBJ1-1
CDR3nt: TGTGCCATCAGTGAGTCGTCAGGGAACACTGAAGCTTTCTTT
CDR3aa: CAISESSGNTEAFF

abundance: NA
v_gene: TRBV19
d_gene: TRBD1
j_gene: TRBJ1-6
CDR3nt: TGTGCCAGTAGCCCGGGGACAGTTCCTAATTCACCCCTCCACTTT
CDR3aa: CASSPGTVPNSPLHF

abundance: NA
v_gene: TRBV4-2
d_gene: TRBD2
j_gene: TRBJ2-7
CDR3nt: TGTGCCAGCAGCCAAGAAACTAGCGGCCATTCCCCCTACGAGCAGTACTTC
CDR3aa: CASSQETSGHSPYEQYF

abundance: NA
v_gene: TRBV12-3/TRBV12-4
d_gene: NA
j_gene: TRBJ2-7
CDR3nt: TGTGCCAGCAGCCCGCGAGGCTACGAGCAGTACTTC
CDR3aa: CASSPRGYEQYF

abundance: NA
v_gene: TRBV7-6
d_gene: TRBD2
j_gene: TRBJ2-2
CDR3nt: TGTGCCAGCAGCTCCCCTGGGTTAGCGGGAATGGGTGCCGGGGAGCTGTTTTTT
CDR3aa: CASSSPGLAGMGAGELFF

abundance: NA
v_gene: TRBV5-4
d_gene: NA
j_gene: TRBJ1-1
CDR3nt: TGTGCCAGCAGCCGCAACGGGGAGGGCACTGAAGCTTTCTTT
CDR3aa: CASSRNGEGTEAFF

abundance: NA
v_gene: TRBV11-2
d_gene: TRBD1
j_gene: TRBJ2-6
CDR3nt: TGTGCCAGCAGCCCCCCGGGACAGGGGGTCTCTGGGGCCAACGTCCTGACTTTC
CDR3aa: CASSPPGQGVSGANVLTF

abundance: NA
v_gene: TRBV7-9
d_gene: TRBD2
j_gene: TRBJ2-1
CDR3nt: TGTGCCAGCAGCTCGAGCGGGGGGGCAAACAATGAGCAGTTCTTC
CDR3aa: CASSSSGGANNEQFF

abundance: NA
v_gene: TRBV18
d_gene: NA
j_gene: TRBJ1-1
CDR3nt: TGTGCCAGCTCACCTCTCCGATCGCTACAGACGAACACTGAAGCTTTCTTT
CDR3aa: CASSPLRSLQTNTEAFF

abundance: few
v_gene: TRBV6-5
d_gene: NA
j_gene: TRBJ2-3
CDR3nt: TGTGCCAGCACGGAGGGTGATCCAGATACGCAGTATTTT
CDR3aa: CASTEGDPDTQYF

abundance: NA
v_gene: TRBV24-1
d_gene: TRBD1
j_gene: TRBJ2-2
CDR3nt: TGTGCCACCAGTGATTCCCTAGGGACAGGCGGCACCGGGGAGCTGTTTTTT
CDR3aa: CATSDSLGTGGTGELFF